The rows below give T cell receptor beta chains drawn from one sample of a study of T cell changes during pregnancy in multiple sclerosis. Some clones are missing from TCRdb's copy, which holds only in-frame ones; the method was immunoSEQ multiplex PCR. The sample includes about 54,000 clones, more than 85% of them seen just once. The specimen was peripheral blood, collected after pregnancy. The receptors stem from a female donor in good health, enrolled as a control in a pregnancy study. Both conserved end residues are part of each CDR3. Clone size appears in some rows only: once, few, many, or a class for an expanded clone.

>TRBV25-1|12|NA
CASSVGAYEQYF
>TRBV27|17|NA
CASSLSITGVPYNEQFF
>TRBV5-1|15|once
CASSADRARGNEQFF
>TRBV11-2|12|NA
CASSLEATEAFF
>TRBV2|14|NA
CASTRQISYLEAFF
>TRBV5-4|16|NA
CASSTKSQGSGNTIYF
>TRBV6-1|15|NA
CASRANRQGTYGYTF
>TRBV5-4|14|once
CASSLVQGVREQYF
>TRBV27|14|NA
CASRPGVWNSPLHF
>TRBV6-1|11|NA
CATQAVYEQYF
>TRBV7-2|15|NA
CASSRQGTLNTEAFF
>TRBV9|18|once
CASSVELHSLAGKWGYTF
>TRBV7-9|16|NA
CASSRDRGETGTEAFF
>TRBV10-3|15|once
CAISEPRNRGNEQYF
>TRBV2|14|NA
CASSPVTAEQPQHF
>TRBV19|14|NA
CASSIFGRENEQYF
>TRBV6-5|13|NA
CASSSGFNQPQHF
>TRBV9|12|once
CASSAQGGSAFF
>TRBV6-5|13|NA
CASSYRQADTQYF
>TRBV27|15|NA
CASSSYGQNNSPLHF
>TRBV19|18|NA
CASSMRTSGGLYQETQYF
>TRBV5-1|14|NA
CASSRGTANTEAFF
>TRBV19|14|NA
CASSPGTVFYGYTF
>TRBV6-5|13|NA
CASSLDRVYGYTF
>TRBV5-1|13|NA
CASSPGTKDEAFF
>TRBV19|12|NA
CASSRGWTEAFF
>TRBV7-9|13|NA
CASSRTGAETQYF
>TRBV5-1|14|NA
CASSAGTSGNIQYF
>TRBV4-1|17|NA
CASSQDGASSYNSPLHF
>TRBV7-9|15|NA
CASSPAGQGNEKLFF
>TRBV9|14|NA
CASSLGTSGETQYF
>TRBV5-1|17|NA
CASSLETSGRSTDTQYF
>TRBV7-6|13|once
CASSGGFGNTIYF
>TRBV11-2|17|once
CASSGRQQGIITDTQYF
>TRBV5-8|12|NA
CASSPLNQPQHF